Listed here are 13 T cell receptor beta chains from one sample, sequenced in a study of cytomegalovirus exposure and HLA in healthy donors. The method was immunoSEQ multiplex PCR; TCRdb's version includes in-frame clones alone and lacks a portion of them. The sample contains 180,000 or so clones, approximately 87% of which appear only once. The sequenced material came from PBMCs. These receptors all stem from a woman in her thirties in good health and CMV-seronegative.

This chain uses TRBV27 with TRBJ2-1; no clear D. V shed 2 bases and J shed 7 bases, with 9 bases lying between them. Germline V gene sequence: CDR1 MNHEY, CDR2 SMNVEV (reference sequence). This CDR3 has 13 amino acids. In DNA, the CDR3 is TGTGCCAGCAGTTTAACACCGAATAATGAGCAGTTCTTC. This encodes CASSLTPNNEQFF.

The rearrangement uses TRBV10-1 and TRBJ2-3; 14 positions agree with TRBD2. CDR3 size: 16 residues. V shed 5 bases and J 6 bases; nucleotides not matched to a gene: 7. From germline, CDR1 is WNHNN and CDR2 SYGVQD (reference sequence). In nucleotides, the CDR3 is TGCGCCAGCAGTCGGGGGACTAGCGGGGGATTGGATACGCAGTATTTT. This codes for CASSRGTSGGLDTQYF.

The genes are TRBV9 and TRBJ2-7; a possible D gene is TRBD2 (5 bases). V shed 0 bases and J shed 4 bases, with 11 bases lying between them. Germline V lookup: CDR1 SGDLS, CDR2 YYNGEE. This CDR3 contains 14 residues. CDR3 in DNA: TGTGCCAGCAGCGTAGCGGGGTCAGAATACGAGCAGTACTTC. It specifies CASSVAGSEYEQYF.

CDR3 nucleotide sequence: TGTGCCAGCAGTTTTATCGATAGCACCGGGGAGCTGTTTTTT. Protein: CASSFIDSTGELFF. The V call is TRBV27, the J call TRBJ2-2; D call uncertain. Germline V gene data show CDR1 as MNHEY and CDR2 as SMNVEV (reference sequence). The V end was cut by 3 bases, the J end by 4 bases, with 9 bases between. The CDR3 spans 14 residues.

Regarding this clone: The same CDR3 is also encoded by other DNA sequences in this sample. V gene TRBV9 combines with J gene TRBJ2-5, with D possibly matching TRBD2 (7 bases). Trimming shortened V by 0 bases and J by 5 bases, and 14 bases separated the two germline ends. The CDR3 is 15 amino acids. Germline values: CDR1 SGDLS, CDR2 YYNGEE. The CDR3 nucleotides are TGTGCCAGCAGCGTAGGAAGGGGGGGCCTGGAGACCCAGTACTTC. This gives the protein CASSVGRGGLETQYF.

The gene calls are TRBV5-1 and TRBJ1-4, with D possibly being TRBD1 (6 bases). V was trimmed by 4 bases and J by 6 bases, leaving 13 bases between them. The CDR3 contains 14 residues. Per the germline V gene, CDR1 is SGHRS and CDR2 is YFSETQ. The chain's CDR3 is CASSPTGNYEKLFF. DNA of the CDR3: TGCGCCAGCAGCCCTACAGGGAATTATGAAAAACTGTTTTTT.

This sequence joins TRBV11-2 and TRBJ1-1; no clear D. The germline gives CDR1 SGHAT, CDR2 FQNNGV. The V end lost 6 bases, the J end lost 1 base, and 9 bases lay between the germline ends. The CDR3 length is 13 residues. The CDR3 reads CASSHSSNTEAFF. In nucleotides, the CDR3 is TGTGCCAGCAGTCACTCATCGAACACTGAAGCTTTCTTT.

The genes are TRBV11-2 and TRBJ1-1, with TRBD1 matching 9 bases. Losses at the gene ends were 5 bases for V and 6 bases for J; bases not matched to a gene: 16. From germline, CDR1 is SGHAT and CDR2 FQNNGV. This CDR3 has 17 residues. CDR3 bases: TGTGCCAGCAGCCCCGGGACAGGGTGGGGAAGGGGGTCTGAAGCTTTCTTT. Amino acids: CASSPGTGWGRGSEAFF.

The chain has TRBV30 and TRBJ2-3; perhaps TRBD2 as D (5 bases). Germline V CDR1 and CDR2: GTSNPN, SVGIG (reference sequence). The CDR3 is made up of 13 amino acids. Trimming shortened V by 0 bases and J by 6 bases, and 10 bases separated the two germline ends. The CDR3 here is CAWSVLDSDTQYF. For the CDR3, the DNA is TGTGCCTGGAGTGTACTAGATTCCGATACGCAGTATTTT.

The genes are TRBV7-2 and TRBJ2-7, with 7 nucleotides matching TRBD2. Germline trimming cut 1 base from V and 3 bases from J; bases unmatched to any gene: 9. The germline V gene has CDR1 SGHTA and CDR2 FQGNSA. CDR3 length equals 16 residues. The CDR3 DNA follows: TGTGCCAGCAGCTTAGGCCCAGCGGGGTTCGACTACGAGCAGTACTTC. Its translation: CASSLGPAGFDYEQYF.

CDR3 bases: TGTGCCAGCAGCCTGGACAGGGGTGAGGATGGCTACACCTTC. Residues: CASSLDRGEDGYTF. The rearrangement links TRBV7-9 to TRBJ1-2; 9 bases are shared with TRBD1. With V trimmed by 5 bases and J by 6 bases, 7 bases remained unmatched. CDR1 is SEHNR, CDR2 FQNEAQ, per germline (reference sequence). The CDR3 is 14 amino acids. The variable domain in full, completed from reference TRBV7-9 and TRBJ1-2, reads DTGVSQNPRHKITKRGQNVTFRCDPISEHNRLYWYRQTLGQGPEFLTYFQNEAQLEKSRLLSDRFSAERPKGSFSTLEIQRTEQGDSAMYLCASSLDRGEDGYTFGSGTRLTVV.

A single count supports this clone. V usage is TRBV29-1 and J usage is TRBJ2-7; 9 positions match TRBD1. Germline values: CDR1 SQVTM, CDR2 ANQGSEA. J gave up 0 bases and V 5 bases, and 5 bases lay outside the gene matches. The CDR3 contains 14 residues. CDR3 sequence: CSVQGQGISYEQYF. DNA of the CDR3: TGCAGCGTTCAAGGACAGGGGATCTCCTACGAGCAGTACTTC.

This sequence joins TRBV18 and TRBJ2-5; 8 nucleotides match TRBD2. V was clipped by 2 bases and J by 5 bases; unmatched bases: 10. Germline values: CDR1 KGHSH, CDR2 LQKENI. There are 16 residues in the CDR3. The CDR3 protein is CASSPIAGTGPETQYF. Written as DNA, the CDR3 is TGTGCCAGCTCACCAATAGCGGGGACCGGCCCGGAGACCCAGTACTTC.